This T cell receptor (beta chain) came from a study of OX40 agonist ivuxolimab in advanced cancers. Whole-study context: Mean age about 60 years, range 23 to 79; nearly 85% male.

Overall study results and limits: Clonal expansion was seen in CD4+ and CD8+ blood T cells by week 6 at 0.1 to 3.0 mg/kg. Researchers report that CD8+ T cells had, on average, more expanded clones than CD4+.

Germline V gives CDR1 WSHSY, CDR2 SAAADI. Trimming pared 2 bases from V and 5 bases from J, leaving 9 bases between. The CDR3 loop spans 13 amino acids. Some clones are missing from TCRdb's copy, which holds only in-frame ones; the method was immunoSEQ multiplex PCR. The repertoire consists of around 65,000 clones, with approximately 93% occurring once and the leading ten covering around 20%. About this clone itself: What it recognizes is unknown.

This rearrangement joins TRBV10-2 to TRBJ1-2; D unresolved. The origin of this receptor is an adult with an advanced solid tumor such as melanoma, head and neck, liver or kidney cancer. The sequenced sample was CD4+ or CD8+ T cells sorted from blood, obtained in a trial of the OX40 agonist ivuxolimab. As DNA, the CDR3 is TGCGCCAGCAGTGAGCGACTGTTTTATGGCTACACCTTC. Translating gives CASSERLFYGYTF.